A single sample gave rise to the 18 T cell receptor beta chains below, sequenced in a study of HIV-infected children after antiretroviral therapy interruption. A 3' RACE protocol on RNA, with unique molecular identifiers, produced the TCR library. TCRdb used MiXCR to reprocess the 3' RACE reads, holding one entry per CDR3 protein. The sample shows 30,000 to 50,000 distinct CDR3 sequences, less than 8.5% of them seen only once. The treatment is: PENTA 11 planned treatment interruption arm or continuous ART arm. Specimen: CD45RA+ CD4+ T cells from PBMCs, pooled from several time points, collected from a donor given antiretroviral therapy, either interrupted or continuous. Subset given: naive CD4+ CD45RA+ CD45RO- T cells. These receptor sequences come from a pool of human donors with HIV.

This clonotype is categorized as medium-sized. The rearrangement joins TRBV29-1 to TRBJ2-1, with D perhaps TRBD1 (5 bases). The CDR3 runs 11 residues. CDR1 and CDR2 (germline): SQVTM, ANQGSEA. Deletions cut 7 bases from V and 4 bases from J, with 8 bases between. The CDR3 region is CSATAYNEQFF. The CDR3 DNA sequence: TGCAGCGCGACAGCGTACAATGAGCAGTTCTTC.

This clonotype is medium-sized in the sample. V usage is TRBV7-2 and J usage is TRBJ2-7; D gene unclear. Per germline, CDR1 SGHTA and CDR2 FQGNSA. V lost 3 bases, J lost 7 bases, and 13 bases lay in between. The CDR3 loop spans 13 amino acids. The CDR3 here is CASSLAEPVEQYF. The DNA for the CDR3 is TGTGCCAGCAGCTTGGCAGAGCCTGTGGAGCAGTACTTC.

This clonotype was seen many times. The genes are TRBV4-1 and TRBJ2-4; 7 bases map to TRBD2. Trimming removed 1 base from V and 3 bases from J; junction bases left unmatched: 12. Per germline, CDR1 MGHRA and CDR2 YSYEKL. The CDR3 covers 18 residues. CDR3 DNA: TGCGCCAGCAGCCAAGGTTCTTCCCTAGCGGACTTCAAAAACATTCAGTACTTC. Its protein product is CASSQGSSLADFKNIQYF.

This clonotype occurred many times. This rearrangement joins TRBV5-5 to TRBJ1-6; D gene ambiguous. The CDR3 has 15 amino acids. Per the germline V gene, CDR1 is SGHKS and CDR2 is YYEKEE (reference sequence). V lost 0 bases to trimming and J lost 7 bases, with 11 bases between them. This chain's CDR3 is CASSLGSGGNSPLHF. The DNA for the CDR3 is TGTGCCAGCAGCTTGGGATCAGGAGGCAATTCACCCCTCCACTTT. Complete variable domain (other parts from reference TRBV5-5 and TRBJ1-6): DAGVTQSPTHLIKTRGQQVTLRCSPISGHKSVSWYQQVLGQGPQFIFQYYEKEERGRGNFPDRFSARQFPNYSSELNVNALLLGDSALYLCASSLGSGGNSPLHFGNGTRLTVT.

In its sample, this clonotype was seen a few times. V gene TRBV6-5 combines with J gene TRBJ2-7, with 9 bases matching TRBD1. Per the germline V gene, CDR1 is MNHEY and CDR2 is SVGAGI. The CDR3 totals 14 residues. V was clipped by 5 bases and J by 5 bases; unmatched bases: 7. This CDR3 is CASSLVGQGNEQYF. In DNA, the CDR3 is TGTGCCAGCAGTCTGGTGGGACAGGGTAACGAGCAGTACTTC.

This clonotype was seen at least ten times. An end of the junction does not agree with germline; a read error may underlie this. J is TRBJ2-3 and V is TRBV12-3 or TRBV12-4, with a possible D match to TRBD2 (7 bases). This CDR3 has 17 residues. In nucleotides, the CDR3 is TGTGCAAGCAGCTTAGAGCCTGGGGGGGCCGTTGCAGAAACGCTGTATTTT. Translation gives CASSLEPGGAVAETLYF.

This clonotype was seen repeatedly, ten times or more. The chain links TRBV11-2 to TRBJ2-3; no reliable D call. The germline gives CDR1 SGHAT, CDR2 FQNNGV. The CDR3 spans 12 residues. V was pared by 5 bases and J by 0 bases, with 3 bases between. CDR3: CASSDSTDTQYF. The CDR3 DNA is TGTGCCAGCAGCGACAGCACAGATACGCAGTATTTT.

At least ten counts were recorded for this clonotype. The rearrangement joins TRBV19 to TRBJ1-2, with D hard to call. This CDR3 region has 12 residues. Trimming took 4 bases from V and 4 from J, leaving 7 bases between them. From germline, CDR1 is LNHDA and CDR2 SQIVND (reference sequence). CDR3 residues: CASSNRFYGYTF. The CDR3 DNA reads TGTGCCAGTAGTAACCGGTTCTATGGCTACACCTTC.

This clonotype was counted ten times or more. The chain has TRBV3-1 and TRBJ2-4; D remains ambiguous. From germline, CDR1 is LGHDT and CDR2 YNNKEL (reference sequence). The V gene lost 1 base and the J gene lost 0 bases, with 13 bases spanning the gap. The CDR3 spans 17 residues. The CDR3 bases are TGTGCCAGCAGCCAAGGTACAACGACACTAGCCAAAAACATTCAGTACTTC. Translation gives CASSQGTTTLAKNIQYF.

This clonotype has ten or more counts. The chain employs TRBV7-2 and TRBJ2-7; 8 nucleotides line up with TRBD2. J gave up 2 bases and V 4 bases, and 13 bases lay outside the gene matches. The germline CDR1 and CDR2 sequences are SGHTA and FQGNSA. There are 17 residues in the CDR3. The CDR3 reads CASSSGRAGVGAYEQYF. The CDR3 bases are TGTGCCAGCAGCTCAGGAAGAGCGGGGGTCGGGGCCTACGAGCAGTACTTC.

In this sample, this clonotype turned up once. CDR3 residues: CASSLDRGAEQFF. CDR3 nucleotides: TGTGCCAGCTCTCTCGACAGGGGTGCTGAGCAGTTCTTC. The rearrangement joins TRBV2 to TRBJ2-1, with 8 nucleotides matching TRBD1. CDR1 and CDR2 from the germline V gene are SNHLY and FYNNEI. V shed 8 bases, J shed 9 bases, and the junction held 9 bases outside the gene matches. There are 13 residues in the CDR3.

The chain uses TRBV4-1 and TRBJ2-3; no definite D call. Trimming removed 0 bases at V and 3 bases at J, with 16 bases between. Germline V gene data show CDR1 as MGHRA and CDR2 as YSYEKL. The CDR3 is 17 residues long. CDR3 nucleotides: TGCGCCAGCAGCCAAGATAGGGTTTTAGCTGGGACAGATACGCAGTATTTT. Encoded protein: CASSQDRVLAGTDTQYF.

CDR3 loop: CASYTLQGVVDTEAFF. CDR3 DNA sequence: TGTGCCAGCTACACCCTACAGGGGGTCGTTGACACTGAAGCTTTCTTT. This chain connects TRBV28 to TRBJ1-1; 8 bases match TRBD1. The CDR3 spans 16 residues. CDR1 and CDR2 (germline): MDHEN, SYDVKM. The junction had 14 bases not matched to a gene; V was cut back by 8 bases and J by 3 bases.

This clonotype was observed at least ten times. The gene calls are TRBV7-9 and TRBJ2-1; 8 nucleotides align to TRBD2. Trimming removed 4 bases from V and 5 bases from J; junction bases left unmatched: 7. In germline, CDR1 is SEHNR, CDR2 FQNEAQ (reference sequence). The CDR3 has 15 amino acids. CDR3 DNA: TGTGCCAGCAGCTCGACTAGCGCGGTACACAATGAGCAGTTCTTC. Protein product: CASSSTSAVHNEQFF.

This clonotype has a count of ten or more. The rearrangement joins TRBV24-1 to TRBJ1-5, with 7 bases aligning to TRBD1. The CDR3 is made up of 15 amino acids. Germline CDR1 is KGHDR and CDR2 is SFDVKD. V was clipped by 7 bases and J by 2 bases; unmatched bases: 7. CDR3 nucleotides: TGTGCCACCAGCGCACCCGGGACAGGCAATCAGCCCCAGCATTTT. This sequence encodes CATSAPGTGNQPQHF.

This clonotype appeared many times. The V and J genes are TRBV27 and TRBJ2-5; D is unclear. Trimming shortened V by 3 bases and J by 1 base, and 15 bases separated the two germline ends. This CDR3 is built from 16 residues. Germline V gene sequence: CDR1 MNHEY, CDR2 SMNVEV (reference sequence). In DNA form, the CDR3 reads TGTGCCAGCAGTTTGAAGTCAGAACGGGTCCAAGAGACCCAGTACTTC. It specifies CASSLKSERVQETQYF.

A few counts support this clonotype. The chain combines TRBV5-1 with TRBJ2-7, with 8 bases fitting TRBD1. The germline V gene has CDR1 SGHRS and CDR2 YFSETQ. Trimming removed 4 bases from V and 2 bases from J; junction bases left unmatched: 8. This CDR3 spans 15 amino acids. The CDR3 region is CASSLDRDHTYEQYF. CDR3 DNA sequence: TGCGCCAGCAGCCTGGACAGGGACCATACCTACGAGCAGTACTTC. Combining the CDR3 with reference TRBV5-1 and TRBJ2-7 gives the whole variable domain KAGVTQTPRYLIKTRGQQVTLSCSPISGHRSVSWYQQTPGQGLQFLFEYFSETQRNKGNFPGRFSGRQFSNSRSEMNVSTLELGDSALYLCASSLDRDHTYEQYFGPGTRLTVT.

This clonotype was detected many times. V and J are TRBV3-1 and TRBJ2-1, with 15 bases aligning to TRBD2. Germline V gene data show CDR1 as LGHDT and CDR2 as YNNKEL (reference sequence). The J segment lost 7 bases and the V segment lost 0 bases, leaving 4 bases of the junction unmatched. The CDR3 extends over 17 amino acids. As DNA, the CDR3 is TGTGCCAGCAGCCAAGAGGGACTAGCGGGAGGTAGGAATGAGCAGTTCTTC. Protein sequence: CASSQEGLAGGRNEQFF.